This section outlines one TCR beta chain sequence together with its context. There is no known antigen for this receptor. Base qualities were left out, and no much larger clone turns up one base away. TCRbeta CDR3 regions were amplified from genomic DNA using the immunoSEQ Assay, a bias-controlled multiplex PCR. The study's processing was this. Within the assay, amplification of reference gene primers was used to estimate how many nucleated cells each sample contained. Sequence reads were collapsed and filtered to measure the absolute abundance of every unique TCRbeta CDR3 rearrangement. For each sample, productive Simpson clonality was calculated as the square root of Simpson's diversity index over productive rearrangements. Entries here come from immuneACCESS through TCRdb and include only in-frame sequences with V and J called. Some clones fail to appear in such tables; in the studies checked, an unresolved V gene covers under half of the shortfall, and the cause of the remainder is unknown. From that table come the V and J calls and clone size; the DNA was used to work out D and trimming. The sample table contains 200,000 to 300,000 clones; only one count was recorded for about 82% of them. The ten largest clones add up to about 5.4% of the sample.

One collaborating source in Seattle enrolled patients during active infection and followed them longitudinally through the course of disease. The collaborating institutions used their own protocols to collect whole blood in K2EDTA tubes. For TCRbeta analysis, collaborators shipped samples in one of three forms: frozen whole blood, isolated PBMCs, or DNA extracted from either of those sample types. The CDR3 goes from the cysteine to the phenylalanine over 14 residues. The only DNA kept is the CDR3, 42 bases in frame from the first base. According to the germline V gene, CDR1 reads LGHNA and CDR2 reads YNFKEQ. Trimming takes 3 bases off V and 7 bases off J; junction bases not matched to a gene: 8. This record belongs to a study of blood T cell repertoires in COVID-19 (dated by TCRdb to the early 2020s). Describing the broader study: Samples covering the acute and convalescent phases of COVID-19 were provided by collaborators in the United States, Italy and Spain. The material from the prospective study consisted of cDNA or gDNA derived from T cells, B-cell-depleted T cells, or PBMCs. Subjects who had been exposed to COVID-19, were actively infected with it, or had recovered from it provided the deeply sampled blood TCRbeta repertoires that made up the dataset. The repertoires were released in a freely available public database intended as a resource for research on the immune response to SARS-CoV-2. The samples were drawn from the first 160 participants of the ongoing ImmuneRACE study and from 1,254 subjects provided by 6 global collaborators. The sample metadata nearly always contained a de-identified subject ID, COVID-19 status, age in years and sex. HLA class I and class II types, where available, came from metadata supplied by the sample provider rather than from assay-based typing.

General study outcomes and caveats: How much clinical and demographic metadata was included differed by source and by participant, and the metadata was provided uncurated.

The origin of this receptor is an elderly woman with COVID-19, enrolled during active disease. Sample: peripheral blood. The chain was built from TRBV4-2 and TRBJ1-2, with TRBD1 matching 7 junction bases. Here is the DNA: TGTGCCAGCAGCCAGGGACAGTCCGTCGGTGGCTACACCTTC. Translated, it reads CASSQGQSVGGYTF.